This T cell receptor (beta chain) was profiled in a study of blood T cell repertoires in COVID-19. For the study at large: Nucleic acid was either cDNA or gDNA, and it came from T cells, B-cell-depleted T cells, or PBMCs.

Germline V gene data show CDR1 as MNHEY and CDR2 as SVGEGT. V was shortened by 6 bases and J by 12 bases, with 17 bases between the two germline ends. The CDR3 runs to 12 residues. Produced via immunoSEQ multiplex PCR; TCRdb's table is partial and in-frame only. This table has some 450,000 clones, approximately 90% appearing once. The chain combines TRBV6-2 or TRBV6-3 with TRBJ1-2; D may be TRBD1 (6 bases). The sample was peripheral blood. The TCR comes from a woman aged 45-65 years with COVID-19, enrolled during active disease. This CDR3 reads CASSSRQALDTF. In nucleotides, the CDR3 is TGTGCCAGCAGCTCCCGACAGGCCCTGGACACCTTC.